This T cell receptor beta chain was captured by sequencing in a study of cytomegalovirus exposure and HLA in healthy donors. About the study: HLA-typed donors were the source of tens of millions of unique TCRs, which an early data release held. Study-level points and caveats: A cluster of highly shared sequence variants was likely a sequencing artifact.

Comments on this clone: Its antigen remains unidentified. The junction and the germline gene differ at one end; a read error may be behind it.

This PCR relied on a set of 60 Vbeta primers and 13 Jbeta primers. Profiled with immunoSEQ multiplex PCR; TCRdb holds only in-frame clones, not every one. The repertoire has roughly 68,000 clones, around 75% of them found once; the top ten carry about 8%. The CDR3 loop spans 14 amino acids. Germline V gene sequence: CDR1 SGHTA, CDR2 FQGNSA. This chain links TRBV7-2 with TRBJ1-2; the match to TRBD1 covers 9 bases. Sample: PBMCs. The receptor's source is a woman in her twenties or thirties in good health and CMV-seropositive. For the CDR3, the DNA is TGTGCCAGCAGTTTAGGGACAGGGAGGTATGGCTACACCTTC. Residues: CASSLGTGRYGYTF.